This TCR beta chain was obtained from a study of blood T cell repertoires in COVID-19. How the authors handled the data: Amplified reference gene primers provided the basis for estimating nucleated cell counts. Measured with immunoSEQ multiplex PCR; TCRdb has only the in-frame clones, and not every one. The DNA was the basis for D and trimming; V, J and clone size are from that table. The sample lists 170,000 or so clones; around 83% were seen once. Seattle cases were enrolled at active infection and followed longitudinally. Germline values: CDR1 MDHEN, CDR2 SYDVKM. V lost 4 bases, J lost 10 bases, and 10 bases lay in between. The CDR3 is 11 residues long.

The sequenced material came from peripheral blood. This rearrangement joins TRBV28 to TRBJ1-1; weak D call: TRBD1 (6 bases). This TCR was sampled from a woman aged 70 to 79 with COVID-19, enrolled during active disease. CDR3 nucleotides: TGTGCCAGCAGTTCACAGGGTCTAGCTTTCTTT. Translation: CASSSQGLAFF.